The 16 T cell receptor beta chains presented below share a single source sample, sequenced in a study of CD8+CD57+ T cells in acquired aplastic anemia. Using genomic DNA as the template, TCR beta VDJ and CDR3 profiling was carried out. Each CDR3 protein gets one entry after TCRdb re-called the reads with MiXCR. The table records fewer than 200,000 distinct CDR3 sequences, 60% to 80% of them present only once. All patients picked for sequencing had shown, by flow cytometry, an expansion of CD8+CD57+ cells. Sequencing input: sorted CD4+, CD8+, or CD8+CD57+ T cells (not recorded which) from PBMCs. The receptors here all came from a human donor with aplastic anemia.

The CDR3 reads CASSENTGGEQYF. The CDR3 DNA is TGTGCCAGCAGCGAAAATACAGGGGGCGAGCAGTACTTC. The chain employs TRBV11-2 and TRBJ2-7; 8 nucleotides agree with TRBD1. The germline V gene has CDR1 SGHAT and CDR2 FQNNGV. CDR3 size: 13 residues. With 5 bases clipped from V and 6 bases from J, the junction kept 6 bases outside the gene matches.

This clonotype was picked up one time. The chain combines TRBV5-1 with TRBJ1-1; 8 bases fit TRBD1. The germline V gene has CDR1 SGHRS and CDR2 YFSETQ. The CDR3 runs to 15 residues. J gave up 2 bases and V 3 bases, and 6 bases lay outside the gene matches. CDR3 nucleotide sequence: TGCGCCAGCAGCTCGAGGACAGGGCGAAACACTGAAGCTTTCTTT. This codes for CASSSRTGRNTEAFF.

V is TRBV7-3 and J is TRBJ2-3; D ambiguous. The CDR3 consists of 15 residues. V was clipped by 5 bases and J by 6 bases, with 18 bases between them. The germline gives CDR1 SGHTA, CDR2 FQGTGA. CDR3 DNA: TGTGCCAGCAGCCCGGTGGATGCTCTTTTGGATACGCAGTATTTT. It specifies CASSPVDALLDTQYF. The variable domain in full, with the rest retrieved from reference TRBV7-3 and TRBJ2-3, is GAGVSQTPSNKVTEKGKYVELRCDPISGHTALYWYRQSLGQGPEFLIYFQGTGAADDSGLPNDRFFAVRPEGSVSTLKIQRTERGDSAVYLCASSPVDALLDTQYFGPGTRLTVL.

CDR3 nucleotides: TGCAGTGCCAACCGTCAGGGGACCACAGATACGCAGTATTTT. This encodes CSANRQGTTDTQYF. The V call is TRBV20-1, the J call TRBJ2-3; D possibly corresponds to TRBD1 (6 bases). CDR1 is DFQATT, CDR2 SNEGSKA, per germline (reference sequence). Trimming removed 6 bases from V and 2 bases from J, with 15 bases in between. This CDR3 has 14 amino acids.

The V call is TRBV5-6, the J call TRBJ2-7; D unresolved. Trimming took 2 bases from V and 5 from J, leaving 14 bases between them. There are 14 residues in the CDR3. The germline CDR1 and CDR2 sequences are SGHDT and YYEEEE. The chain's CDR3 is CASSFRRGANEQYF. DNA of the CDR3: TGTGCCAGCAGCTTCCGCAGAGGAGCTAACGAGCAGTACTTC.

CDR3 DNA sequence: TGTGCCAGCAGCCGGGGGACAACGGATTCACCCCTCCACTTT. It encodes CASSRGTTDSPLHF. The chain has TRBV2 and TRBJ1-6; maybe TRBD1 (6 bases). Trimming left V 6 bases short and J 8 bases short, with 14 bases between. This CDR3 has 14 residues. Germline values: CDR1 SNHLY, CDR2 FYNNEI.

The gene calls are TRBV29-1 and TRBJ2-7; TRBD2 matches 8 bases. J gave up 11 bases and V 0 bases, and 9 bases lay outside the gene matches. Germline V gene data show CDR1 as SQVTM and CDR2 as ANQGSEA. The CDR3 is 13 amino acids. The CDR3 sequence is CSVEDPAGVGKYF. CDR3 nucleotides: TGCAGCGTTGAAGATCCAGCGGGGGTGGGGAAGTACTTC.

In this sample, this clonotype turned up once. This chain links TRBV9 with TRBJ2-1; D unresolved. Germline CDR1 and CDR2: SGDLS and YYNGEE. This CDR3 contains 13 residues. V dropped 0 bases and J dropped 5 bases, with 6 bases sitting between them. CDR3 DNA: TGTGCCAGCAGCGTAGACATCCACAATGAGCAGTTCTTC. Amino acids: CASSVDIHNEQFF.

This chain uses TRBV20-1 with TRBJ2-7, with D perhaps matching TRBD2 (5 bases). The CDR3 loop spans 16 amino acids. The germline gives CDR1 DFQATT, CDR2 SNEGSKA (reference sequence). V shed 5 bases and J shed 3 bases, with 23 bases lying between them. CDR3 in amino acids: CSAPGITFSRDYEQYF. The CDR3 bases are TGCAGTGCTCCCGGGATCACCTTTAGCCGTGACTACGAGCAGTACTTC.

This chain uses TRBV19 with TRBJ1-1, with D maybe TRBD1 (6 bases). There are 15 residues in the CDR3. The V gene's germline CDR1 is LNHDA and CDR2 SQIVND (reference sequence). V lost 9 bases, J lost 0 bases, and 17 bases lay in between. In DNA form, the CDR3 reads TGTGCCAGCCAGGACAGTTCTCTCATGAACACTGAAGCTTTCTTT. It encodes CASQDSSLMNTEAFF. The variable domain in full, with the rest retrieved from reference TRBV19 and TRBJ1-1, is DGGITQSPKYLFRKEGQNVTLSCEQNLNHDAMYWYRQDPGQGLRLIYYSQIVNDFQKGDIAEGYSVSREKKESFPLTVTSAQKNPTAFYLCASQDSSLMNTEAFFGQGTRLTVV.

The CDR3 coding sequence is TGTGCCAGTGGATGGGGAAAAGAGACCCAGTACTTC. Translating gives CASGWGKETQYF. V usage is TRBV7-9 and J usage is TRBJ2-5, with unresolved D. Germline CDR1 and CDR2: SEHNR and FQNEAQ (reference sequence). Trimming left V 9 bases short and J 3 bases short, with 11 bases between. The CDR3 spans 12 residues.

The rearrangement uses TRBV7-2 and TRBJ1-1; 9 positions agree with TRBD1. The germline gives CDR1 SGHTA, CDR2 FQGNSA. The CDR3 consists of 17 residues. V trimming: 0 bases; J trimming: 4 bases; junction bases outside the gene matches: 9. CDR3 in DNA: TGTGCCAGCAGCTTAGCCGGGACAGGGCCTATGAGCACTGAAGCTTTCTTT. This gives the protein CASSLAGTGPMSTEAFF.

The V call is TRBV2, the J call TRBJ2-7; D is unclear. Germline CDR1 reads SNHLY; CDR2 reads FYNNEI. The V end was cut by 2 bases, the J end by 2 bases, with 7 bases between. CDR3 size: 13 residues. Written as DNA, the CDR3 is TGTGCCAGCAGTGAAACACTAACCTACGAGCAGTACTTC. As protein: CASSETLTYEQYF.

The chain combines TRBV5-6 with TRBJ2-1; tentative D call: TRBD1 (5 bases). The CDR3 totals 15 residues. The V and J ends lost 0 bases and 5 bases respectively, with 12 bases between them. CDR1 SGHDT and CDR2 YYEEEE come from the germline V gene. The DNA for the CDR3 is TGTGCCAGCAGCTTGGGGGGTTTAGGGGACAATGAGCAGTTCTTC. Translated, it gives CASSLGGLGDNEQFF.

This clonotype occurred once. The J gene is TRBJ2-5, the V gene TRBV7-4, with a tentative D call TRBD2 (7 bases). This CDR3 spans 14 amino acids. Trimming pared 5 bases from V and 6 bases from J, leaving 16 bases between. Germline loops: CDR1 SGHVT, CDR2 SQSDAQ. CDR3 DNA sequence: TGTGCCAGCAGCGTCTGGGGGGGCCTCCAGACCCAGTACTTC. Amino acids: CASSVWGGLQTQYF.

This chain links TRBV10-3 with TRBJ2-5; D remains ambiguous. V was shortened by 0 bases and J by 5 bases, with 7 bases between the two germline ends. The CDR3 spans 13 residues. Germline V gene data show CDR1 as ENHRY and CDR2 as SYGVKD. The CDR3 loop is CAISESTFETQYF. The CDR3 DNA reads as TGTGCCATCAGTGAGTCCACTTTTGAGACCCAGTACTTC.